The source of this T cell receptor beta chain is a study of vaccination and CD4 T cells after COVID-19. Sequence data for DNA of cultured CD4+ T cells were generated by the Oncomine TCR Beta short-read assay. From the PCR reads, TCRdb called clonotypes with MiXCR, one entry per CDR3 protein. Of approximately 15,000 distinct CDR3 sequences in the sample, approximately 55% were seen once. Treatment described: roughly 11-day PBMC culture with coronavirus spike peptide pools or control peptides (ViraFEST assay). This CDR3 has 18 amino acids. With 6 bases removed from V and 3 bases from J, the gap between germline ends came to 26 bases. The germline CDR1 and CDR2 sequences are KGHSH and LQKENI. On this clonotype: Its antigen is not identified.

Findings and limits, study-wide: Looking at convalescent patients, a median roughly 90% of reactive clones were present only post-vaccination.

The chain carries TRBV18 and TRBJ1-1, with D possibly matching TRBD1 (5 bases). The TCR was taken from a human donor who had recovered from COVID-19. Material: CD4+ T cells from blood, cultured in vitro, obtained before SARS-CoV-2 vaccination. The CDR3 region is CASSRIRGGSGSDTEAFF. CDR3 nucleotides: TGTGCCAGCTCTCGAATTAGGGGCGGGTCTGGGAGTGACACTGAAGCTTTCTTT.